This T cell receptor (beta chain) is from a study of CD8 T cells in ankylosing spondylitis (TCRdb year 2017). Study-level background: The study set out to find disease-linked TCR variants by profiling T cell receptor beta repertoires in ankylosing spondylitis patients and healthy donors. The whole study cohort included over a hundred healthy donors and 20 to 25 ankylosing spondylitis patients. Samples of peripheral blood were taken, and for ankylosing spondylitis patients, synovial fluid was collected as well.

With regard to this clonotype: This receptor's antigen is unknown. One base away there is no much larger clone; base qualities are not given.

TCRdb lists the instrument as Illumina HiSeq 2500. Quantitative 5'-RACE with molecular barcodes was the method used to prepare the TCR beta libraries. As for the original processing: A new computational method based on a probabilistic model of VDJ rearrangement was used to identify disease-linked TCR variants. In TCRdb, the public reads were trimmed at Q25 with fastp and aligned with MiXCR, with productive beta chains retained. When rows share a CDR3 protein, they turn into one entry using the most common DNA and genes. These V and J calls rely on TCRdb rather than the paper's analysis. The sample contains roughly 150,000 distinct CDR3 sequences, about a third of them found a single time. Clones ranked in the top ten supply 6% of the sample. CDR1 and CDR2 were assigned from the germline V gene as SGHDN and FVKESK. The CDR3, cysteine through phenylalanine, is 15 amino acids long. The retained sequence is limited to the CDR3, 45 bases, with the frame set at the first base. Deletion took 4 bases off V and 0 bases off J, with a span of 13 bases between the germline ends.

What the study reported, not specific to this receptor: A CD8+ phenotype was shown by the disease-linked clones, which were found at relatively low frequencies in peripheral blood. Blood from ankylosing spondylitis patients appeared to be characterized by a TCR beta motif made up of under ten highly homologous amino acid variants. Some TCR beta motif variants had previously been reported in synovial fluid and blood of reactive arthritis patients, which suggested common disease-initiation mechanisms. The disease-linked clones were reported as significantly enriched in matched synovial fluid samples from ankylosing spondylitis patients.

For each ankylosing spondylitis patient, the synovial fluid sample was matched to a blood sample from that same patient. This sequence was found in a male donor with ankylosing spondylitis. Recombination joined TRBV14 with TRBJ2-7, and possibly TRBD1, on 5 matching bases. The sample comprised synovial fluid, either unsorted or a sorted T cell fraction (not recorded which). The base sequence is TGTGCCAGCAGCCCCCTTGGCAGGGCCTCCTACGAGCAGTACTTC. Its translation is CASSPLGRASYEQYF.